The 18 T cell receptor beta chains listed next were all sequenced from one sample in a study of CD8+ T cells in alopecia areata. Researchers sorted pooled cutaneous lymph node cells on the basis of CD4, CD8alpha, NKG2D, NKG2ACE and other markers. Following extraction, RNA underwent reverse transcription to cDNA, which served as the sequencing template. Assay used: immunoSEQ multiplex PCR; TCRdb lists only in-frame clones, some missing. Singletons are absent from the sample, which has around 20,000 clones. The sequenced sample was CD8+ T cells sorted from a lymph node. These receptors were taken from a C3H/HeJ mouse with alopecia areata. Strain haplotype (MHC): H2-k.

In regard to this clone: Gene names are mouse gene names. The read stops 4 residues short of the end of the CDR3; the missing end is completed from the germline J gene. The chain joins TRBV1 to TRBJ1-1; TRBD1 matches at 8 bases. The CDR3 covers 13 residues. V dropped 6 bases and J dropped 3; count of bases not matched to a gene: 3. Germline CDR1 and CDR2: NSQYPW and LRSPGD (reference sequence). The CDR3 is CTCRDRGDTEVFF. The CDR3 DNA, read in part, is TGCACCTGCAGAGACAGGGGTGACACA.

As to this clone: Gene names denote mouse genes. Partial CDR3 DNA: TGTGCCAGCAGTATAAGGGACAATAGTCAAAAC. Translating gives CASSIRDNSQN. The whole CDR3 sequence reads CASSIRDNSQNTLYF. The rearrangement links TRBV19 to TRBJ2-4; perhaps TRBD1 as D (6 bases). The CDR3 goes on 4 residues after the read ends, and that part is filled in from the germline J gene. Germline CDR1 reads FNHDT; CDR2 reads SITEND (reference sequence). The V gene lost 1 base and the J gene lost 0 bases, with 9 bases spanning the gap. The CDR3 covers 15 residues.

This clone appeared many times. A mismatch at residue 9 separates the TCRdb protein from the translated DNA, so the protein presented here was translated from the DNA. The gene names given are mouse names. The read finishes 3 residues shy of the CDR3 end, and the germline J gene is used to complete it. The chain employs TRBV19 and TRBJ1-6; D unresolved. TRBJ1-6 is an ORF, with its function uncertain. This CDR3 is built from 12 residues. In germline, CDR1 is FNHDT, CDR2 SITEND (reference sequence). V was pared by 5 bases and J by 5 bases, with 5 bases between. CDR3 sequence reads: CASSIHNSPLYF. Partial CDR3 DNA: TGTGCCAGCAGCATTCATAATTCGCCC.

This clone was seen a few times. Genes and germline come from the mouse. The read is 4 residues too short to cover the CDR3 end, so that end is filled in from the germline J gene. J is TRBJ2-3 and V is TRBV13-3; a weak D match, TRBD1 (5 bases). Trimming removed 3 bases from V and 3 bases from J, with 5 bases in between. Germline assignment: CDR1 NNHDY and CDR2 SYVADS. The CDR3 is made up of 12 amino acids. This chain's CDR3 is CASSGTAETLYF. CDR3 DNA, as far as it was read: TGTGCCAGCAGTGGGACAGCAGAA.

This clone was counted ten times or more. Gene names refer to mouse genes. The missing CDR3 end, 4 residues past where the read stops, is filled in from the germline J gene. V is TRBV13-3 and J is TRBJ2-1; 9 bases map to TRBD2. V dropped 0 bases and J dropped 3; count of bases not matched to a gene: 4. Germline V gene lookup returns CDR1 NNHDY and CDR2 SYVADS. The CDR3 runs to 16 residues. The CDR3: CASSDAGLGIYAEQFF. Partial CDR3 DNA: TGTGCCAGCAGTGATGCTGGACTGGGGATCTATGCT.

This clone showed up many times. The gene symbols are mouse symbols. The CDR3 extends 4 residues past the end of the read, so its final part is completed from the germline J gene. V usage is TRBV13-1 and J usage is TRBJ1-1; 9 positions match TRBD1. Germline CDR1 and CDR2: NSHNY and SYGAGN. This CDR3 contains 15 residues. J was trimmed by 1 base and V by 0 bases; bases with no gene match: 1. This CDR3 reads CASSDETGGNTEVFF. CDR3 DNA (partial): TGTGCCAGCAGTGATGAGACAGGGGGAAACACA.

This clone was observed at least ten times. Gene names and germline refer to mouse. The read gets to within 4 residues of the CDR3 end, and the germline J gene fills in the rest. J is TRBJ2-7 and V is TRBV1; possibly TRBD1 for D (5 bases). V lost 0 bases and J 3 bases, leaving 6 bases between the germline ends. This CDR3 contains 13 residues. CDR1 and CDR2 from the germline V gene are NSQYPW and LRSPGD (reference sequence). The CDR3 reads CTCSAEDNYEQYF. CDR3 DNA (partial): TGCACCTGCAGTGCAGAGGACAACTAT.

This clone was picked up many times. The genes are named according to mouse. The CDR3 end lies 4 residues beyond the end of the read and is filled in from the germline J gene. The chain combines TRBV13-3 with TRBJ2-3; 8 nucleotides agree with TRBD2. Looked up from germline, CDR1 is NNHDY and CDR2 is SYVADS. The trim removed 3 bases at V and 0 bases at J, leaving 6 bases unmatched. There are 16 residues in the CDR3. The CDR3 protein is CASSAKTGVSAETLYF. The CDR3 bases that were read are TGTGCCAGCAGTGCCAAGACTGGGGTTAGTGCAGAA.

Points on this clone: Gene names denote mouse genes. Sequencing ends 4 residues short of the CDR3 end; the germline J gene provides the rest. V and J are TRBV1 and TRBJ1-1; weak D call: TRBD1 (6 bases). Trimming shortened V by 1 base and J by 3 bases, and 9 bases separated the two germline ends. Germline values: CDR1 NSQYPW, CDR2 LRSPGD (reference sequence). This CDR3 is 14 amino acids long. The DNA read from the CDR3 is TGCACCTGCAGTGCAGGAAGGACAGACACA. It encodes CTCSAGRTDT. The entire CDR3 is CTCSAGRTDTEVFF. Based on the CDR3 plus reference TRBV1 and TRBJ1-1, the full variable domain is VTLLEQNPRWRLVPRGQAVNLRCILKNSQYPWMSWYQQDLQKQLQWLFTLRSPGDKEVKSLPGADYLATRVTDTELRLQVANMSQGRTLYCTCSAGRTDTEVFFGKGTRLTVV.

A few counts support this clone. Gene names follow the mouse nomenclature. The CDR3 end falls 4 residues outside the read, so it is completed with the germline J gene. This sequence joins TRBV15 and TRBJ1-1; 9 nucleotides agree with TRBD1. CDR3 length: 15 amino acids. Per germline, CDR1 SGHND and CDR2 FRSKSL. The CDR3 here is CASSLLGRDRAEVFF. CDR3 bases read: TGTGCCAGCAGTTTATTGGGCCGGGACAGGGCA.

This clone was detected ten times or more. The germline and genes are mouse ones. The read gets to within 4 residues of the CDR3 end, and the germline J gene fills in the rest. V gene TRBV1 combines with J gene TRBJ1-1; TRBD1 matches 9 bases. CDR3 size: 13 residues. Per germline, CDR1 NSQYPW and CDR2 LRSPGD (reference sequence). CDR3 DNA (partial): TGCACCTGCAGTGGAGGACAGGGGCGA. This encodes CTCSGGQGR. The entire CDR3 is CTCSGGQGREVFF. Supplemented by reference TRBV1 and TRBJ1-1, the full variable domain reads VTLLEQNPRWRLVPRGQAVNLRCILKNSQYPWMSWYQQDLQKQLQWLFTLRSPGDKEVKSLPGADYLATRVTDTELRLQVANMSQGRTLYCTCSGGQGREVFFGKGTRLTVV.

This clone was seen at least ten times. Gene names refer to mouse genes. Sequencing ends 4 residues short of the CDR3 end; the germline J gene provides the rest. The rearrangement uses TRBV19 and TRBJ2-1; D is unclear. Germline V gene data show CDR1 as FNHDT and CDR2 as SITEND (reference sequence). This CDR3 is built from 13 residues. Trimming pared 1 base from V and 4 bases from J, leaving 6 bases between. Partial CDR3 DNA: TGTGCCAGCAGTATAATTCTTTATGCT. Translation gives CASSIILYA. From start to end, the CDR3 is CASSIILYAEQFF. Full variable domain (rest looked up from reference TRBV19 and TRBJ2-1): GGIITQTPKFLIGQEGQKLTLKCQQNFNHDTMYWYRQDSGKGLRLIYYSITENDLQKGDLSEGYDASREKKSSFSLTVTSAQKNEMAVFLCASSIILYAEQFFGPGTRLTVL.

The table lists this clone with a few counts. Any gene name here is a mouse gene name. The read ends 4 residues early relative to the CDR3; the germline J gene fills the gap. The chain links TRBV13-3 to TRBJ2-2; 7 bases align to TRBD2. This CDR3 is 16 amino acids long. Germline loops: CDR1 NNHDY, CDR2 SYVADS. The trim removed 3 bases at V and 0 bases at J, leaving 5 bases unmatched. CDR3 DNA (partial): TGTGCCAGCAGTGCCCGGGGGGGTTCAAACACCGGG. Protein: CASSARGGSNTG. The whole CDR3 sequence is CASSARGGSNTGQLYF.

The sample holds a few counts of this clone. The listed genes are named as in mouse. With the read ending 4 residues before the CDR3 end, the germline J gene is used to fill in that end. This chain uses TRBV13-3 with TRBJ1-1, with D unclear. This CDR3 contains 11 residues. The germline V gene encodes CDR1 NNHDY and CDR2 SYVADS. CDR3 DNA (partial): TGTGCCAGCAGTGATGATGGA. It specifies CASSDDG. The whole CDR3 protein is CASSDDGEVFF.

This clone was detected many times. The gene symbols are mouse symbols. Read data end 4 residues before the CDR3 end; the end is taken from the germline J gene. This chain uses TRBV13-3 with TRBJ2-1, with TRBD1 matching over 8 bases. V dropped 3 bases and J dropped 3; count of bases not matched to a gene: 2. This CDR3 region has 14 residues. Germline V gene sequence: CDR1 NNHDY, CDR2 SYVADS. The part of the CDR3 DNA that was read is TGTGCCAGCAGTGCCGGACAGGGCTATGCT. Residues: CASSAGQGYA. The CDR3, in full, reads CASSAGQGYAEQFF.

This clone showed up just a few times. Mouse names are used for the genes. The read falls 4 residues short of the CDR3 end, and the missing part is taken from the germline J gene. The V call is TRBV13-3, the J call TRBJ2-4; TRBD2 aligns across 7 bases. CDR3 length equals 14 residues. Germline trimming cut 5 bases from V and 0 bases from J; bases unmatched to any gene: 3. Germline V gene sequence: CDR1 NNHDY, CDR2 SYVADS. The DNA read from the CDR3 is TGTGCCAGCAGGGACTGGTCTAGTCAAAAC. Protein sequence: CASRDWSSQN. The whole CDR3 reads CASRDWSSQNTLYF.

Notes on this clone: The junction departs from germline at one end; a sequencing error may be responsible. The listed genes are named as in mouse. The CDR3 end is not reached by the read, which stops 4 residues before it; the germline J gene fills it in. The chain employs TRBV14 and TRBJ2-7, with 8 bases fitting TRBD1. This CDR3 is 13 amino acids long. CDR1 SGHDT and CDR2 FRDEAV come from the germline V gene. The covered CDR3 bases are TGTGCTAGCAGCCTACAGGGGGCCTAT. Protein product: CASSLQGAY. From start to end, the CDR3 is CASSLQGAYEQYF.

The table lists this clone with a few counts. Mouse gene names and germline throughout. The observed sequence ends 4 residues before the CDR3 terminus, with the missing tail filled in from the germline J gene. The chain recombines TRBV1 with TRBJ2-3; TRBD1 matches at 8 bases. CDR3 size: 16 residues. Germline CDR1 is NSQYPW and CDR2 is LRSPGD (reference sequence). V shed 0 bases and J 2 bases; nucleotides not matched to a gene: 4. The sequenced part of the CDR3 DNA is TGCACCTGCAGTGCAGATCCAGGGGGCATTGCAGAA. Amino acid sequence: CTCSADPGGIAE. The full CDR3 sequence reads CTCSADPGGIAETLYF.